This is a list of T cell receptor beta chains from one sample in a study of T cell responses to AZD1222 COVID-19 vaccine. Clones were sequenced by immunoSEQ multiplex PCR, and TCRdb holds only the in-frame ones, with some missing. The sample has about 130,000 clones; approximately 85% are singletons. This specimen was peripheral blood, taken on day 0 of AZD1222 vaccination. The receptors were sampled from an adult in good health. The CDR3 runs from the conserved cysteine through the conserved F or W. Fields, in order: clone size, V gene, J gene, D gene, CDR3 DNA, CDR3 protein. A D gene is named only where the DNA matches it firmly. Only part of the rows carry a size: once, few, many, or a class if the clone is expanded.

>-|TRBV25-1|TRBJ1-3|TRBD1
TGTGCCAGCAACAGGGGTTCTGGAAACACCATATATTTT
CASNRGSGNTIYF
>few|TRBV5-1|TRBJ1-4|-
TGCGCCAGCACCGAGGGGACAACTAATGAAAAACTGTTTTTT
CASTEGTTNEKLFF
>-|TRBV20-1|TRBJ1-2|-
TGCAGTGCTAGTAAGGGGAGGGAAGGTGGCTACACCTTC
CSASKGREGGYTF
>-|TRBV24-1|TRBJ2-3|-
TGTGCCACCAGTGATTTGCGACTAGTATCTACGCAGTATTTT
CATSDLRLVSTQYF
>-|TRBV30|TRBJ1-5|-
TGTGCCTGTTCTGGACAGTACAATCAGCCCCAGCATTTT
CACSGQYNQPQHF
>-|TRBV6-5|TRBJ1-2|TRBD1
TGTGCCAGCAGTAGTCGACAGGGGGCAAATGGCTACACCTTC
CASSSRQGANGYTF
>few|TRBV29-1|TRBJ1-3|-
TGCAGCGCTGACAGTACTGGAAACACCATATATTTT
CSADSTGNTIYF
>-|TRBV6-2/TRBV6-3|TRBJ1-5|-
TGTGCCAGCAGTTACTCAGGCACGAGGGGACAGCCCCAGCATTTT
CASSYSGTRGQPQHF
>once|TRBV2|TRBJ1-2|-
TGTGCCAGCAGTGAAGGGTGGCAGACAGATGGCTACACCTTC
CASSEGWQTDGYTF
>once|TRBV14|TRBJ2-1|-
TGTGCCAGCAGCCAAGGACTTTTTTACAATGAGCAGTTCTTC
CASSQGLFYNEQFF
>-|TRBV3-1/TRBV3-2|TRBJ1-5|-
TGTGCCAGCAGCCACCCCGCAGAGGGCTATAGCAATCAGCCCCAGCATTTT
CASSHPAEGYSNQPQHF
>-|TRBV5-6|TRBJ2-2|TRBD2
TGTGCCAGCAGCACGGGACTACCGACCGGGGAGCTGTTTTTT
CASSTGLPTGELFF
>-|TRBV9|TRBJ1-2|-
TGTGCCAGCAGCGGAGCCGGGACAACCCCTGCAGGCTACACCTTC
CASSGAGTTPAGYTF
>-|TRBV12-3/TRBV12-4|TRBJ1-6|-
TGTGCCAGCAGTTTAGCGCTGGGTTCACCCCTCCACTTT
CASSLALGSPLHF
>-|TRBV11-2|TRBJ1-1|-
TGTGCCAGCAGCCCCCTAGCGAACATGAACACTGAAGCTTTCTTT
CASSPLANMNTEAFF
>once|TRBV5-1|TRBJ2-5|-
TGCGCCAGCAGCTTGGTGGTTTCGGGGACCCAGTACTTC
CASSLVVSGTQYF
>-|TRBV27|TRBJ1-3|-
TGTGCCAGCAGAATCCAGGGACTCTCTGGAAACACCATATATTTT
CASRIQGLSGNTIYF
>-|TRBV10-3|TRBJ2-6|TRBD1
TGTGCCATCAGGGGCTCCGGGACAGGGAACAGGGGGGCCAACGTCCTGACTTTC
CAIRGSGTGNRGANVLTF
>-|TRBV6-5|TRBJ2-7|-
TGTGCCAGCAGTATTAACAGCGCCACCTACGAGCAGTACTTC
CASSINSATYEQYF
>once|TRBV18|TRBJ2-7|-
TGTGCCAGCTCATGGGGGGCCACCTACGAGCAGTACTTC
CASSWGATYEQYF
>-|TRBV30|TRBJ1-5|TRBD1
TGTGCCTGGAGTAGGACAGGGGGGTATAGCAATCAGCCCCAGCATTTT
CAWSRTGGYSNQPQHF
>-|TRBV2|TRBJ2-1|-
TGTGCCAGCCAACGACTAGGGGAATCTGATGAGCAGTTCTTC
CASQRLGESDEQFF
>-|TRBV7-2|TRBJ2-3|TRBD2
TGTGCCAGCAACCTCCGAAGCGGGAGGGCCTCAAATACGCAGTATTTT
CASNLRSGRASNTQYF
>once|TRBV6-5|TRBJ1-2|-
TGTGCCAGCAGTTACGGACTGGGAAACTATGGCTACACCTTC
CASSYGLGNYGYTF
>-|TRBV19|TRBJ1-5|-
TGTGCCAGTAGTATCACGGCTTATAGCAATCAGCCCCAGCATTTT
CASSITAYSNQPQHF
>-|TRBV3-1/TRBV3-2|TRBJ1-3|-
TGTGCCAGCAGCCAAGCGCACGGCTCTGGAAACACCATATATTTT
CASSQAHGSGNTIYF
>-|TRBV18|TRBJ1-1|-
TGTGCCAGCTCACCACTTCCGGGGGGAGGGGAAGCTTTCTTT
CASSPLPGGGEAFF
>-|TRBV13|TRBJ2-1|-
TGTGCCAGCAGCTTAAGCTCTCGCTCCTACAATGAGCAGTTCTTC
CASSLSSRSYNEQFF
>-|TRBV5-1|TRBJ2-5|-
TGCGCCAGCAGCGATCCTGCAAGGGCCCAGTACTTC
CASSDPARAQYF
>-|TRBV7-9|TRBJ2-1|TRBD2
TGTGCCAGCAGCTTATGGACTAGCGGGATAAGCTCCTACAATGAGCAGTTCTTC
CASSLWTSGISSYNEQFF
>-|TRBV5-1|TRBJ2-5|-
TGCGCCAGCAGCTTGGGACGGCACTGGGAGACCCAGTACTTC
CASSLGRHWETQYF